The table lists the clone carrying this T cell receptor (beta chain) with a few counts. Regions amplified from RNA transcripts were the TCR beta CDR3 regions. First-round RT-PCR of the TCR CDR3 relied on the HTBI primer set. Each CDR3 protein is one row after TCRdb ran MiXCR on the multiplex PCR reads. The table shows approximately 590,000 distinct CDR3 sequences, with 15% to 18% occurring only once. This specimen comes from a study of T cells in Graves' hyperthyroidism and ophthalmopathy. The V gene lost 1 base and the J gene lost 5 bases, with 9 bases spanning the gap. CDR3 size: 14 residues. CDR1 is WSHSY, CDR2 SAAADI, per germline.

The sequence derives from a woman aged 25 to 39 with Graves' hyperthyroidism. The sample comprised blood. The V and J genes are TRBV10-2 and TRBJ2-1; possible D gene TRBD1, 5 bases. The CDR3 sequence: CASSEFAGHNEQFF. The CDR3 nucleotides read TGCGCCAGCAGTGAGTTCGCAGGGCACAATGAGCAGTTCTTC.